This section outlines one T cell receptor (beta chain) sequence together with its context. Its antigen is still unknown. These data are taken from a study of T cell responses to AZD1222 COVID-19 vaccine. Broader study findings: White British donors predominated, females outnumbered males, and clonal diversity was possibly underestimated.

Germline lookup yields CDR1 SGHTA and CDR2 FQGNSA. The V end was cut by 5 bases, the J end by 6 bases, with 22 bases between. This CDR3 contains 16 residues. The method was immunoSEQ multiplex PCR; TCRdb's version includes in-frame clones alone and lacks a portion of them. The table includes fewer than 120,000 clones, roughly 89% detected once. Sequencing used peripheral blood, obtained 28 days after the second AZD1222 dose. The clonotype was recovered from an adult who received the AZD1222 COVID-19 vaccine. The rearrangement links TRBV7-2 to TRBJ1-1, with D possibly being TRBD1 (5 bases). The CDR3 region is CASSPRVGVYSPEAFF. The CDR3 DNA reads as TGTGCCAGCAGCCCCCGGGTGGGGGTTTATAGCCCTGAAGCTTTCTTT.